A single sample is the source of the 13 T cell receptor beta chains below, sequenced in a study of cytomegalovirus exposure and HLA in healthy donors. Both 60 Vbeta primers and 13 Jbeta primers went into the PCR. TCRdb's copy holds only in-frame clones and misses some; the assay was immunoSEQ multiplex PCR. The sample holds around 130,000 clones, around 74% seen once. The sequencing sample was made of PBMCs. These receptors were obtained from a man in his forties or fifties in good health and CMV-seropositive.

CDR3 sequence reads: CASSIGSERQETQYF. CDR3 in DNA: TGTGCCAGTAGTATCGGGTCGGAGAGGCAAGAGACCCAGTACTTC. The gene calls are TRBV19 and TRBJ2-5; D is uncertain. Germline V CDR1 and CDR2: LNHDA, SQIVND (reference sequence). This CDR3 has 15 amino acids. V was cut by 3 bases and J by 2 bases, with 13 bases left in between.

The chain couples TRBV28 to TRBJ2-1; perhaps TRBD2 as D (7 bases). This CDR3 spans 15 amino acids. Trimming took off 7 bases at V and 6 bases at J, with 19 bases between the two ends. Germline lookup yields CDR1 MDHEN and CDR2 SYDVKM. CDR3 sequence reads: CASKGGELVRNEQFF. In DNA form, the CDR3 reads TGTGCCAGCAAGGGGGGGGAACTAGTCCGCAATGAGCAGTTCTTC.

The CDR3 sequence: CSAPFEKLFF. In nucleotides, the CDR3 is TGCAGCGCTCCCTTTGAAAAACTGTTTTTT. The gene calls are TRBV29-1 and TRBJ1-4; no firm D call. With 7 bases removed from V and 7 bases from J, the gap between germline ends came to 7 bases. The germline CDR1 and CDR2 sequences are SQVTM and ANQGSEA. CDR3 length: 10 residues.

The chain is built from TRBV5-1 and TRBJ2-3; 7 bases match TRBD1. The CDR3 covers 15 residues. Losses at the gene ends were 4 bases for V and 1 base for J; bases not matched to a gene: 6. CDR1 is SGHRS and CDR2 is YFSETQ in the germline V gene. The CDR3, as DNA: TGCGCCAGCAGCCAAGGGGGCTTTGGCACAGATACGCAGTATTTT. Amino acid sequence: CASSQGGFGTDTQYF.

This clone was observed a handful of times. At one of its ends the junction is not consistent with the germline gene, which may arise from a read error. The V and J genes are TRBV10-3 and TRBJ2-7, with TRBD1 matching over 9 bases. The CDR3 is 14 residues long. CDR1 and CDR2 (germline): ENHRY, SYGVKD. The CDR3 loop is CALSSGTGYYEQYF. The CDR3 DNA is TGTGCCCTCAGTTCCGGGACAGGGTACTACGAGCAGTACTTC.

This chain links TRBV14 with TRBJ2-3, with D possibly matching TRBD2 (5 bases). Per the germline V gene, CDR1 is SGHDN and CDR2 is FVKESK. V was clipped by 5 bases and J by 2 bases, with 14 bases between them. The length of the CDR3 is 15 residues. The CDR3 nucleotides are TGTGCCAGCAGCTATCCAAGCGGAGACACAGATACGCAGTATTTT. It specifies CASSYPSGDTDTQYF.

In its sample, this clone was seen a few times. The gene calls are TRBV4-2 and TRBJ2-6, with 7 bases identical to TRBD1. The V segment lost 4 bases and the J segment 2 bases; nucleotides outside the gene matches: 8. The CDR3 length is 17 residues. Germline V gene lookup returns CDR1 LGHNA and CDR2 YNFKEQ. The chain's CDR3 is CASSPLGDRAGANVLTF. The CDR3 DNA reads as TGTGCCAGCAGCCCTCTGGGCGACAGGGCTGGGGCCAACGTCCTGACTTTC.

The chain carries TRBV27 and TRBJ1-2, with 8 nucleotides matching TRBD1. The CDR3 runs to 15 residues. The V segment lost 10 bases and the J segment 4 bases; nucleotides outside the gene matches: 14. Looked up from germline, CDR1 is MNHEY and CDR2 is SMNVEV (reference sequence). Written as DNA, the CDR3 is TGTGCCACCGCATCCAACAGGGGGAGCGGCTATGGCTACACCTTC. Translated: CATASNRGSGYGYTF.

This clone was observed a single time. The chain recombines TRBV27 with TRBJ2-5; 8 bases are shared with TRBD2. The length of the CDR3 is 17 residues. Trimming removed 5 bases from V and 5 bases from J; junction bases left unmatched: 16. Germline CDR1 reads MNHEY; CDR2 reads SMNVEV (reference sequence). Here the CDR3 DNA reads TGTGCCAGCAGTCCTTCCCTGATGAGCGGGAGTAGGGAGACCCAGTACTTC. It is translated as CASSPSLMSGSRETQYF.

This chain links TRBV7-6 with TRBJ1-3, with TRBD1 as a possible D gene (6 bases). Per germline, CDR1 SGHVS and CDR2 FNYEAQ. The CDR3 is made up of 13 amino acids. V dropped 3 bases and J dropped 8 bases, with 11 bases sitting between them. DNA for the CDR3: TGTGCCAGCAGCTTCACCAACAGGGACACCATATATTTT. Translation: CASSFTNRDTIYF.

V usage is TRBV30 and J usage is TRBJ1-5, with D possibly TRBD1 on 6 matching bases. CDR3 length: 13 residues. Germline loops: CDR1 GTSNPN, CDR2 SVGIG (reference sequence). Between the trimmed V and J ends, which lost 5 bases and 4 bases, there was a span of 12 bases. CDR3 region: CAWGTGTNQPQHF. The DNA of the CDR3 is TGTGCCTGGGGTACAGGGACGAATCAGCCCCAGCATTTT.

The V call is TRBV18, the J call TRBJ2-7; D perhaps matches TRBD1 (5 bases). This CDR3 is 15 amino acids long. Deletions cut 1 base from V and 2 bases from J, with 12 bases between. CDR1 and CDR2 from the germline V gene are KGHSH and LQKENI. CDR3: CASSPLFDSTYEQYF. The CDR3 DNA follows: TGTGCCAGCTCACCACTTTTTGACAGCACCTACGAGCAGTACTTC.

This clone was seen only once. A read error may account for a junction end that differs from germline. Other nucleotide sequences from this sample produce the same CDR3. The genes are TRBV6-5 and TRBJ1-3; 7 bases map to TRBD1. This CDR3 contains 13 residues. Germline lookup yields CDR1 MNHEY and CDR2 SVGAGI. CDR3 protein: CASRSTGWNTIYF. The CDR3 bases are TGCGCCAGCAGATCGACAGGGTGGAACACCATATATTTT.